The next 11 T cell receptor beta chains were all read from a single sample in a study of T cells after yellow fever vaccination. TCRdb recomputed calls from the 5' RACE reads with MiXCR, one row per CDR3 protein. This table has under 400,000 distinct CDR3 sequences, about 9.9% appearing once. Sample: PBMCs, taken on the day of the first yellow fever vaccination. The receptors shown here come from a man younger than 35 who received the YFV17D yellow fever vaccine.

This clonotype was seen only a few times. CDR3 sequence (DNA): TGTGCCAGCTCACCACCTCCCAGTTCCAATCAGCCCCAGCATTTT. This encodes CASSPPPSSNQPQHF. J is TRBJ1-5 and V is TRBV18; D call uncertain. The CDR3 sequence is 15 residues long. Trimming cost V 0 bases and J 3 bases, with 9 bases left between them. The V gene's germline CDR1 is KGHSH and CDR2 LQKENI. Looking up the rest from reference TRBV18 and TRBJ1-5 gives the full variable domain: NAGVMQNPRHLVRRRGQEARLRCSPMKGHSHVYWYRQLPEEGLKFMVYLQKENIIDESGMPKERFSAEFPKEGPSILRIQQVVRGDSAAYFCASSPPPSSNQPQHFGDGTRLSIL.

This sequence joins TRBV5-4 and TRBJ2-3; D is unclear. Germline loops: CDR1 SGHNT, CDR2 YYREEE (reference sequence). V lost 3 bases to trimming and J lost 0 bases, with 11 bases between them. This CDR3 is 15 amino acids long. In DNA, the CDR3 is TGTGCCAGCAGCTCGGAAGCTACTAGCACAGATACGCAGTATTTT. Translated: CASSSEATSTDTQYF.

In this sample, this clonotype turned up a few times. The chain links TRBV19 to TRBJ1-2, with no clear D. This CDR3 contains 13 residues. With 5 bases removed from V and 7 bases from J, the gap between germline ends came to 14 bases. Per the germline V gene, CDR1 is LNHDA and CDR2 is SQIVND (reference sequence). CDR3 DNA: TGTGCCAGTAGTGTTCGAGGTTTTCGTGGCTACACCTTC. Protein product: CASSVRGFRGYTF.

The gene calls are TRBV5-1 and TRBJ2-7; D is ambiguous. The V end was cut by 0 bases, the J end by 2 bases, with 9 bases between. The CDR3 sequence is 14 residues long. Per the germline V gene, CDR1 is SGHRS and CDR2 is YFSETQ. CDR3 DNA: TGCGCCAGCAGCTTGGGTCCAGACGCCTACGAGCAGTACGTC. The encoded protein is CASSLGPDAYEQYV.

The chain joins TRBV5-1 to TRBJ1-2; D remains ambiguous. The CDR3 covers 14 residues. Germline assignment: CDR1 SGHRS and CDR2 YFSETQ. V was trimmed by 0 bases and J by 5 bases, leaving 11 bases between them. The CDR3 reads CASSLVGGLYGYTF. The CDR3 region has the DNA TGCGCCAGCAGCTTGGTCGGCGGTCTTTATGGCTACACCTTC.

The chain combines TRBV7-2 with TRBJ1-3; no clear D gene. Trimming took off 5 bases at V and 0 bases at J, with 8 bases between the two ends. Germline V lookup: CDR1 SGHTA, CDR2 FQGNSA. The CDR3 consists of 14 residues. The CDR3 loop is CASSVMGSGNTIYF. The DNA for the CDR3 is TGTGCCAGCAGCGTAATGGGCTCTGGAAACACCATATATTTT.

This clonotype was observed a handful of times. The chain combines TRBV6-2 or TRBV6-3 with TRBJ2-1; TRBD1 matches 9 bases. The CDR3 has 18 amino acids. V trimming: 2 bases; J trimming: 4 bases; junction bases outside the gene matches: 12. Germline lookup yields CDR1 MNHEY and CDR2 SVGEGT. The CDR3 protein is CASSYTRPDRGRYNEQFF. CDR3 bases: TGTGCCAGCAGTTACACCCGCCCCGACAGGGGGAGGTACAATGAGCAGTTCTTC.

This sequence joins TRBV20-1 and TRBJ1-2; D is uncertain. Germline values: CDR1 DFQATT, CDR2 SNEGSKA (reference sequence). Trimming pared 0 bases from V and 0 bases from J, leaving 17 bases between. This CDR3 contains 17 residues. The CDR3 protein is CSARDQARLLANYGYTF. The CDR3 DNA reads TGCAGTGCTAGAGATCAGGCTAGGTTATTAGCTAACTATGGCTACACCTTC.

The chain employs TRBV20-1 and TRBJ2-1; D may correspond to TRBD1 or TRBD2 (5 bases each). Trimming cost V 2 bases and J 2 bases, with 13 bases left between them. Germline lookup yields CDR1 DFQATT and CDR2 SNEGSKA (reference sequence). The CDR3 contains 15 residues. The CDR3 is CSARIRGATYNEQFF. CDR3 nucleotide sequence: TGCAGTGCTAGAATACGAGGGGCCACCTACAATGAGCAGTTCTTC.

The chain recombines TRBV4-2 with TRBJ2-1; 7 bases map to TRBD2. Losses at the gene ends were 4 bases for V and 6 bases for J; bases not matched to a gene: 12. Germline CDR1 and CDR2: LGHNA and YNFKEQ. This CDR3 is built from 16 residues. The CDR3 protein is CASSPPGEGFFNEQFF. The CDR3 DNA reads TGTGCCAGCAGCCCCCCCGGGGAGGGATTCTTCAATGAGCAGTTCTTC.

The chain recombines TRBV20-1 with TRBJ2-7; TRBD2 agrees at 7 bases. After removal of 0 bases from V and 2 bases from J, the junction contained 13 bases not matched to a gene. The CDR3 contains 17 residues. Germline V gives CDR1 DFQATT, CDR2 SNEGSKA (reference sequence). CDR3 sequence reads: CSARDVRGGTPPYEQYF. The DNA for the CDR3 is TGCAGTGCTAGAGACGTAAGGGGAGGGACCCCCCCCTACGAGCAGTACTTC.